Sequencing of this TCR beta chain was carried out in a study of identical twins. General study points: Researchers reported weaker excess twin sharing in beta out-of-frame sequences.

TCRdb processed the 5' RACE reads anew with MiXCR; each CDR3 protein has one entry. The sample contains about 200,000 distinct CDR3 sequences, 6% to 9% of which appear only once. By share of the sample, this clonotype is medium-sized. Its antigen remains unidentified. The germline V gene has CDR1 SGHVS and CDR2 FQNEAQ. The V gene lost 3 bases and the J gene lost 2 bases, with 10 bases spanning the gap. The CDR3 covers 14 residues. The sample was also reused in another study, on yellow fever vaccine responses in identical twins.

The sequencing input was memory (CD45RO+) T cells sorted from blood. V is TRBV7-8 and J is TRBJ1-2, with D unclear. The source of this sequence is a woman younger than 30 in good health. CDR3 in amino acids: CASSFGDGNYGYTF. The CDR3 nucleotides are TGTGCCAGCAGCTTCGGAGACGGGAACTATGGCTACACCTTC.